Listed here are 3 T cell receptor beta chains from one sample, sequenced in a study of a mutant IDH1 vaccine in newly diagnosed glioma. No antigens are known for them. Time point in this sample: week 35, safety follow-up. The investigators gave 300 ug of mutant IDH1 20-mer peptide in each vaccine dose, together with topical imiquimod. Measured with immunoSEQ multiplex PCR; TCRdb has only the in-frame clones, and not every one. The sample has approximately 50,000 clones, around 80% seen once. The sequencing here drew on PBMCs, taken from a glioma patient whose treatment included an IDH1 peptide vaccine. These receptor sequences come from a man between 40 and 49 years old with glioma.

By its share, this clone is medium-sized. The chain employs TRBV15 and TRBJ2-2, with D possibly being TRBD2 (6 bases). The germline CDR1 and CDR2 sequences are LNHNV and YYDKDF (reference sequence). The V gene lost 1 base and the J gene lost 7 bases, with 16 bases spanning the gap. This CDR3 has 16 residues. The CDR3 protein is CATSRGGGVLIGELFF. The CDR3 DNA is TGTGCCACCAGCAGAGGAGGAGGGGTTTTGATCGGGGAGCTGTTTTTT.

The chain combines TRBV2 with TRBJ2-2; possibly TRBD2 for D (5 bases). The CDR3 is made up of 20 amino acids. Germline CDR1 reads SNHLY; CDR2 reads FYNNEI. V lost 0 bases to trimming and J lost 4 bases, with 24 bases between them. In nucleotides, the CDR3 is TGTGCCAGCAGTGAAGCGCTTCGGGGTTGGGAACTTAGTCCCACCGGGGAGCTGTTTTTT. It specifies CASSEALRGWELSPTGELFF.

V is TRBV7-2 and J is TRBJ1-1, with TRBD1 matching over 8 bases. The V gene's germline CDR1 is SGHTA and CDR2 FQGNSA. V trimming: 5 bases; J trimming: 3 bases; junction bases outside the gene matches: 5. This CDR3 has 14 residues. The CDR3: CASSAGQGHTEAFF. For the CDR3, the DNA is TGTGCCAGCAGCGCCGGACAGGGCCACACTGAAGCTTTCTTT.